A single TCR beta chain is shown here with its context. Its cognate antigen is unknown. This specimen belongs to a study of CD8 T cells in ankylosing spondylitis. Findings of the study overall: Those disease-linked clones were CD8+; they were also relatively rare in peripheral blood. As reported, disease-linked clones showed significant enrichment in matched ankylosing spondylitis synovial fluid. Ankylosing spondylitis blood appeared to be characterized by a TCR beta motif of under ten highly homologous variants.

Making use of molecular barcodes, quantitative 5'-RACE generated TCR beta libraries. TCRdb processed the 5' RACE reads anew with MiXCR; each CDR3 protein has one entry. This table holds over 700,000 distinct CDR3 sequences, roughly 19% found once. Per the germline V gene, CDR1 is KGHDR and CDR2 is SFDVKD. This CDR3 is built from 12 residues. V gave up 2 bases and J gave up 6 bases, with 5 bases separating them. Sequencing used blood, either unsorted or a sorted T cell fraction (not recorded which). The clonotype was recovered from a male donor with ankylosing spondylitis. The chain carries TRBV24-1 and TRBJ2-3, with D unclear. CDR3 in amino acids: CATSDWRDTQYF. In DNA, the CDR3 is TGTGCCACCAGTGATTGGCGGGATACGCAGTATTTT.